This entry lists 19 T cell receptor beta chains sequenced from one sample in a study of response to subunit inactivated influenza vaccine. Each CDR3 protein is one row after TCRdb ran MiXCR on the RT-PCR reads. Found here are about 540,000 distinct CDR3 sequences, roughly 25% of them singletons; the top ten hold roughly 2.8%. This sample was also put to use in a study of T cells expressing NK-cell markers. That paper adds: The authors made TCR beta cDNA libraries by 5'RACE template switching. This switching added a universal primer site and UMIs.

The sequencing here drew on CD4+ T cells sorted from PBMCs, taken 11 to 12 days after vaccination. These receptors came from a middle-aged man who received an inactivated influenza vaccine.

The chain uses TRBV20-1 and TRBJ1-2; 7 nucleotides match TRBD1. The CDR3 has 13 residues. From germline, CDR1 is DFQATT and CDR2 SNEGSKA (reference sequence). V dropped 4 bases and J dropped 3; count of bases not matched to a gene: 5. The CDR3 here is CSAKSGGDYGYTF. The CDR3 nucleotides read TGCAGTGCTAAGTCAGGGGGTGACTATGGCTACACCTTC.

The chain combines TRBV4-1 with TRBJ2-5, with D perhaps matching TRBD1 or TRBD2 (6 bases each). The germline V gene has CDR1 MGHRA and CDR2 YSYEKL. The CDR3 runs to 15 residues. The V end was cut by 1 base, the J end by 4 bases, with 13 bases between. The CDR3 sequence: CASSQAGRGGETQYF. In DNA form, the CDR3 reads TGCGCCAGCAGCCAAGCAGGCAGGGGAGGAGAGACCCAGTACTTC.

This clonotype was seen only a few times. As DNA, the CDR3 is TGTGCCAGCAGTTCTCTCGCCTGGACCTACAATGAGCAGTTCTTC. Translated: CASSSLAWTYNEQFF. V and J are TRBV12-3 or TRBV12-4 and TRBJ2-1; D call uncertain. CDR3 size: 15 residues. V was pared by 4 bases and J by 2 bases, with 12 bases between.

The V call is TRBV7-9, the J call TRBJ2-2, with TRBD2 identical over 8 bases. Trimming cost V 4 bases and J 5 bases; bases outside gene matches: 9. This CDR3 region has 16 residues. From germline, CDR1 is SEHNR and CDR2 FQNEAQ (reference sequence). The CDR3: CASSYGGERLTGELFF. The CDR3 nucleotides read TGTGCCAGCAGCTACGGGGGGGAAAGACTGACCGGGGAGCTGTTTTTT.

This chain uses TRBV7-8 with TRBJ2-5, with D perhaps matching TRBD1 or TRBD2 (5 bases each). The CDR3 runs to 13 residues. The V end was cut by 4 bases, the J end by 6 bases, with 12 bases between. Germline V CDR1 and CDR2: SGHVS, FQNEAQ. DNA for the CDR3: TGTGCCAGCAGCTCCGGGACGTTAAAGACCCAGTACTTC. Protein product: CASSSGTLKTQYF.

V usage is TRBV14 and J usage is TRBJ2-3; perhaps D is TRBD1 or TRBD2 (5 bases each). This CDR3 is built from 19 residues. V lost 1 base to trimming and J lost 0 bases, with 20 bases between them. Germline V gene data show CDR1 as SGHDN and CDR2 as FVKESK. Here the CDR3 reads CASSQGSIGTSPSTDTQYF. The CDR3 coding sequence is TGTGCCAGCAGCCAAGGAAGCATTGGGACCTCACCTAGCACAGATACGCAGTATTTT.

This clonotype was found a few times. This chain connects TRBV4-1 to TRBJ2-3; possible D gene TRBD2, 6 bases. V lost 4 bases to trimming and J lost 14 bases, with 22 bases between them. This CDR3 comprises 14 residues. CDR1 MGHRA and CDR2 YSYEKL come from the germline V gene. The DNA for the CDR3 is TGCGCCAGCAGCCGGACGAATCGGGGTCGGGGGTTGTATTTT. This sequence encodes CASSRTNRGRGLYF.

The chain recombines TRBV5-1 with TRBJ1-1; no clear D. Germline values: CDR1 SGHRS, CDR2 YFSETQ. The CDR3 runs to 12 residues. The V end was cut by 4 bases, the J end by 11 bases, with 15 bases between. In DNA form, the CDR3 reads TGCGCCAGCAGCCTGGACGGCGTGTTGGCTTTCTTT. Translating it yields CASSLDGVLAFF.

This rearrangement joins TRBV4-2 to TRBJ1-4; D is ambiguous. CDR3 length: 14 residues. V was pared by 0 bases and J by 8 bases, with 10 bases between. CDR1 LGHNA and CDR2 YNFKEQ come from the germline V gene. The CDR3 sequence: CASSQDSSYEKLFF. The CDR3 DNA is TGTGCCAGCAGCCAAGACTCATCTTACGAAAAACTGTTTTTT.

The chain uses TRBV7-3 and TRBJ2-3; D possibly corresponds to TRBD2 (5 bases). CDR3 length: 15 amino acids. Trimming removed 0 bases at V and 6 bases at J, with 13 bases between. Per the germline V gene, CDR1 is SGHTA and CDR2 is FQGTGA. The CDR3 DNA follows: TGTGCCAGCAGCTTAACGGAGGCCTGGGCGGATACGCAGTATTTT. This translates into CASSLTEAWADTQYF.

The V call is TRBV12-3 or TRBV12-4, the J call TRBJ2-7; possible D gene TRBD2, 6 bases. The V end was cut by 5 bases, the J end by 3 bases, with 17 bases between. The CDR3 totals 15 residues. The CDR3 is CASSRRGPMSYEQYF. The CDR3 bases are TGTGCCAGCAGTAGGCGGGGTCCGATGAGCTACGAGCAGTACTTC.

This clonotype was seen a handful of times. V gene TRBV29-1 combines with J gene TRBJ2-7; the D call may be TRBD1 or TRBD2 (5 bases each). Germline V gene lookup returns CDR1 SQVTM and CDR2 ANQGSEA. The CDR3 runs to 13 residues. The germline V and J ends were trimmed by 6 bases and 2 bases, with 14 bases remaining between them. The CDR3: CSVTRDGPYEQYF. The CDR3 coding sequence is TGCAGCGTAACCCGGGACGGACCCTACGAGCAGTACTTC.

The CDR3 DNA reads TGTGCCAGCAGTCGCGGGACGTTGGACGGGGAGCTGTTTTTT. It translates to CASSRGTLDGELFF. The chain links TRBV3-1 to TRBJ2-2; D is possibly TRBD2 (6 bases). The CDR3 has 14 residues. Trimming removed 6 bases from V and 7 bases from J, with 15 bases in between. Germline CDR1 reads LGHDT; CDR2 reads YNNKEL (reference sequence).

This clonotype was picked up a small number of times. The chain recombines TRBV12-3 or TRBV12-4 with TRBJ1-6; D is undetermined. This CDR3 contains 11 residues. The ends were cut back, 6 bases at V and 15 bases at J, with 12 bases in the middle. CDR3 sequence (DNA): TGTGCCAGCAGCCGGGTGGGCCACCTCCACTTT. It translates to CASSRVGHLHF.

This clonotype has only a few counts. The V and J genes are TRBV4-3 and TRBJ1-6; D possibly corresponds to TRBD1 (6 bases). From germline, CDR1 is LGHNA and CDR2 YSLEER. This CDR3 is 15 amino acids long. The ends were cut back, 0 bases at V and 8 bases at J, with 11 bases in the middle. In DNA form, the CDR3 reads TGCGCCAGCAGCCAAGATACTGGGGGCGATTCACCCCTCCACTTT. Amino acids: CASSQDTGGDSPLHF.

The chain links TRBV10-3 to TRBJ1-1; D is uncertain. The ends were cut back, 7 bases at V and 0 bases at J, with 9 bases in the middle. Germline CDR1 is ENHRY and CDR2 is SYGVKD. The CDR3 runs to 13 residues. This chain's CDR3 is CAITPTMNTEAFF. The CDR3 nucleotides are TGTGCCATCACTCCGACCATGAACACTGAAGCTTTCTTT.

This clonotype turned up a few times. The chain is built from TRBV4-2 and TRBJ2-7; 7 positions agree with TRBD2. The germline V gene encodes CDR1 LGHNA and CDR2 YNFKEQ. After removal of 4 bases from V and 2 bases from J, the junction contained 8 bases not matched to a gene. CDR3 length: 15 residues. CDR3: CASSPRESGAYEQYF. Written as DNA, the CDR3 is TGTGCCAGCAGCCCCAGGGAAAGCGGGGCCTACGAGCAGTACTTC.

This rearrangement joins TRBV5-5 to TRBJ2-7; D possibly matches TRBD1 or TRBD2 (5 bases each). CDR1 and CDR2 from the germline V gene are SGHKS and YYEKEE (reference sequence). The CDR3 totals 15 residues. The V end lost 5 bases, the J end lost 9 bases, and 24 bases lay between the germline ends. CDR3 bases: TGTGCCAGCAGTATCGACGGGACCCCCGTTCGGATGCAGTACTTC. It specifies CASSIDGTPVRMQYF.

This sequence joins TRBV11-3 and TRBJ1-1; D ambiguous. Trimming stripped 5 bases from V and 5 bases from J, with 12 bases between. In germline, CDR1 is SGHNT, CDR2 YENEEA. The length of the CDR3 is 13 residues. This CDR3 reads CASSATPKTEAFF. The DNA for the CDR3 is TGTGCCAGCAGCGCGACCCCCAAGACTGAAGCTTTCTTT.